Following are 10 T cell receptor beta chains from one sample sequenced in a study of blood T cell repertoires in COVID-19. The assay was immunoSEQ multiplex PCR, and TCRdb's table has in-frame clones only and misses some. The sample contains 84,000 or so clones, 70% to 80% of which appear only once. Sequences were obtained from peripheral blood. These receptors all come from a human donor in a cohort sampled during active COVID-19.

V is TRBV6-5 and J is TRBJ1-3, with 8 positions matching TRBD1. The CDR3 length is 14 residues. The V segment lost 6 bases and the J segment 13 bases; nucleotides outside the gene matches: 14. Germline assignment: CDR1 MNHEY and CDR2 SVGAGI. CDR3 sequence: CASRNRGEGYTIYF. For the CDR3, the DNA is TGTGCCAGCAGGAACAGGGGGGAAGGTTATACTATATATTTT.

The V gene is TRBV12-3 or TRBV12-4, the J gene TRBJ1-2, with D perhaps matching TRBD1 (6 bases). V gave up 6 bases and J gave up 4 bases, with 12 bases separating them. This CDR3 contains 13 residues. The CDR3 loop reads CASSPGVSYGYTF. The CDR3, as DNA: TGTGCCAGCAGCCCAGGGGTTAGCTATGGCTACACCTTC.

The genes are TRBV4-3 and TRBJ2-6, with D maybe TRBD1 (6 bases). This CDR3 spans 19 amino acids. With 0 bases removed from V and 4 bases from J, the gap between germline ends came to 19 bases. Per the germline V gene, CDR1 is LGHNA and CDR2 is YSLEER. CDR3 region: CASSQDVPAGVRGANVLTF. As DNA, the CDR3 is TGCGCCAGCAGCCAAGATGTACCGGCAGGGGTGAGGGGGGCCAACGTCCTGACTTTC.

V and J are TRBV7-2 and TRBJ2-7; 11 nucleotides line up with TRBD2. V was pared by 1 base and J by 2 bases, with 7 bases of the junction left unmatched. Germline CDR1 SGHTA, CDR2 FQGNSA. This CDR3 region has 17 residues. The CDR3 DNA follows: TGTGCCAGCAGCTTAGGACTAGCGGGACGCTACGCCTACGAGCAGTACTTC. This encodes CASSLGLAGRYAYEQYF.

CDR3 in DNA: TGTGCCAGCAGCCCACGGCGTGGACAGGGGTTCAACGAGCAGTACTTC. Its translation is CASSPRRGQGFNEQYF. The rearrangement links TRBV3-1 (or the pseudogene TRBV3-2) to TRBJ2-7; 9 bases fit TRBD1. After removal of 4 bases from V and 5 bases from J, the junction contained 12 bases not matched to a gene. The germline V gene encodes CDR1 LGHDT and CDR2 YNNKEL (reference sequence). The CDR3 is 16 amino acids.

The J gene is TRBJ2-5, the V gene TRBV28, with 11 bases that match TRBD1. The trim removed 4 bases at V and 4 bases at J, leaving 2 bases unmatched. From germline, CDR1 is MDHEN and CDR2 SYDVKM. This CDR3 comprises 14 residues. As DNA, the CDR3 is TGTGCCAGCAGTTGGACAGGGGGCCGAGAGACCCAGTACTTC. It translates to CASSWTGGRETQYF.

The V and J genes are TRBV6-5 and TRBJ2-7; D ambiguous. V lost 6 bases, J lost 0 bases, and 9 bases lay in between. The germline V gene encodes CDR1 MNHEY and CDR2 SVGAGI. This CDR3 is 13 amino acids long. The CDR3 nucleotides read TGTGCCAGCAGGTCGCCTAGCTCCTACGAGCAGTACTTC. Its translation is CASRSPSSYEQYF.

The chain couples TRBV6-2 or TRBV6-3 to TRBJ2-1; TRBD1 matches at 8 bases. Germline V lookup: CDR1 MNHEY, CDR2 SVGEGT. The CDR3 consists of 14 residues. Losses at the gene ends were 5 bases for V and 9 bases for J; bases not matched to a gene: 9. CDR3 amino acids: CASSMDRVFFEQFF. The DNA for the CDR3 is TGTGCCAGCAGTATGGACAGGGTTTTCTTTGAGCAGTTCTTC.

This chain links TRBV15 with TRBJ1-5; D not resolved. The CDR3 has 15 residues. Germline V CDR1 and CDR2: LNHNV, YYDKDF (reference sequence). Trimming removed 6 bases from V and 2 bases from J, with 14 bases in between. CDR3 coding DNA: TGTGCCACCAGGGCACGTGGGCACGGCAATCAGCCCCAGCATTTT. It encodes CATRARGHGNQPQHF.

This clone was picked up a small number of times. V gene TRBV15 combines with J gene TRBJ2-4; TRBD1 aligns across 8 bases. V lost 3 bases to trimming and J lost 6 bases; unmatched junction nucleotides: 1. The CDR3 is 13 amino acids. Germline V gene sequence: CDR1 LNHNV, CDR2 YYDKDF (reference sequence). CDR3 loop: CATSSGTGNIQYF. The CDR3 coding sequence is TGTGCCACCAGCAGTGGGACAGGAAACATTCAGTACTTC.